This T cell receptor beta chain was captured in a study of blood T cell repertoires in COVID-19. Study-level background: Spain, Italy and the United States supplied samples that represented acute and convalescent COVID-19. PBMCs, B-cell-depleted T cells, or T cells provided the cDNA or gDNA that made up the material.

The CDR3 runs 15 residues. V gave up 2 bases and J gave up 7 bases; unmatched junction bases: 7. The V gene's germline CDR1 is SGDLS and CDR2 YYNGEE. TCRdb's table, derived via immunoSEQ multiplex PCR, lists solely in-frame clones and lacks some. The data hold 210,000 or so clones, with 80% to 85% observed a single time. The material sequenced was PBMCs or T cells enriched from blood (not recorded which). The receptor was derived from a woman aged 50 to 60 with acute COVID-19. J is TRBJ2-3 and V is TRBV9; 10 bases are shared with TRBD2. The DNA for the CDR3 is TGTGCCAGCAGCGTTTGGTCTAGCGGGGGTAATACGCAGTATTTT. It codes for CASSVWSSGGNTQYF. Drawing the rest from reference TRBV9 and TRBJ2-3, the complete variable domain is DSGVTQTPKHLITATGQRVTLRCSPRSGDLSVYWYQQSLDQGLQFLIQYYNGEERAKGNILERFSAQQFPDLHSELNLSSLELGDSALYFCASSVWSSGGNTQYFGPGTRLTVL.